Each of the 13 T cell receptor beta chains below was sequenced from the same sample in a study of shared clonotypes between healthy human individuals. TCRdb's copy holds only in-frame clones and misses some; the assay was immunoSEQ multiplex PCR. The repertoire holds roughly 2 million clones, with roughly 94% as singletons. Sequencing was carried out using naive CD4+ T cells sorted from blood. Subset denoted: CD45RA+ positively selected. The receptors were gathered from a man in his late teens or twenties in good health.

Concerning this clone itself: The same CDR3 also results from other DNA sequences found in this sample. The chain employs TRBV5-1 and TRBJ2-7, with 9 bases matching TRBD1. CDR1 and CDR2 from the germline V gene are SGHRS and YFSETQ. Germline trimming cut 0 bases from V and 2 bases from J; bases unmatched to any gene: 6. The CDR3 is 16 residues long. The CDR3: CASSLAPGQGAYEQYF. In DNA, the CDR3 is TGCGCCAGCAGCTTGGCTCCGGGACAGGGCGCCTACGAGCAGTACTTC.

The V gene is TRBV12-2, the J gene TRBJ2-7. TRBV12-2 is labeled a pseudogene. The CDR3 runs to 14 residues. The CDR3 reads CASRLEDAAREQYF. DNA for the CDR3: TGTGCAAGTCGCTTAGAGGACGCTGCTCGCGAGCAGTACTTC.

The chain recombines TRBV28 with TRBJ2-5, with a weak D call TRBD2 (5 bases). The V gene's germline CDR1 is MDHEN and CDR2 SYDVKM. V was cut by 3 bases and J by 2 bases, with 10 bases left in between. This CDR3 comprises 14 residues. The CDR3 protein is CASSFVREQETQYF. CDR3 nucleotides: TGTGCCAGCAGTTTTGTCCGGGAACAAGAGACCCAGTACTTC.

The rearrangement joins TRBV2 to TRBJ1-2; D gene unclear. The CDR3 sequence is 13 residues long. The V end was cut by 6 bases, the J end by 9 bases, with 17 bases between. Germline CDR1 and CDR2: SNHLY and FYNNEI. The CDR3 here is CASSTDAVGSYTF. CDR3 sequence (DNA): TGTGCCAGCAGCACGGACGCCGTCGGGAGCTACACCTTC. The full variable domain, its missing parts supplied by reference TRBV2 and TRBJ1-2, is EPEVTQTPSHQVTQMGQEVILRCVPISNHLYFYWYRQILGQKVEFLVSFYNNEISEKSEIFDDQFSVERPDGSNFTLKIRSTKLEDSAMYFCASSTDAVGSYTFGSGTRLTVV.

This clone appeared a single time. V is TRBV13 and J is TRBJ1-1; D not certain. The CDR3 is 15 amino acids. Per germline, CDR1 PRHDT and CDR2 FYEKMQ (reference sequence). The V end lost 0 bases, the J end lost 4 bases, and 12 bases lay between the germline ends. The CDR3 reads CASSLGTYPGTEAFF. The CDR3 DNA sequence: TGTGCCAGCAGCTTAGGGACCTACCCGGGCACTGAAGCTTTCTTT.

The rearrangement uses TRBV29-1 and TRBJ2-3, with D possibly TRBD2 on 5 matching bases. Germline lookup yields CDR1 SQVTM and CDR2 ANQGSEA. The V end lost 4 bases, the J end lost 2 bases, and 10 bases lay between the germline ends. The CDR3 covers 13 residues. The DNA of the CDR3 is TGCAGCGTTGTATACGGGAACACAGATACGCAGTATTTT. Translating it yields CSVVYGNTDTQYF.

This chain links TRBV6-1 with TRBJ1-5; no definite D call. Trimming shortened V by 6 bases and J by 7 bases, and 16 bases separated the two germline ends. The CDR3 spans 14 residues. Germline CDR1 MNHNS, CDR2 SASEGT. Here the CDR3 DNA reads TGTGCCAGCAGGGAGATATATTCGGCCCAGCCCCAGCATTTT. This encodes CASREIYSAQPQHF.

The chain has TRBV11-2 and TRBJ1-2; 7 nucleotides match TRBD1. V was pared by 6 bases and J by 4 bases, with 5 bases of the junction left unmatched. Germline assignment: CDR1 SGHAT and CDR2 FQNNGV. CDR3 size: 13 residues. The CDR3: CASRPGQAYGYTF. As DNA, the CDR3 is TGTGCCAGCAGACCTGGACAGGCCTATGGCTACACCTTC.

The V call is TRBV6-1, the J call TRBJ2-1; 9 bases fit TRBD2. The trim removed 2 bases at V and 4 bases at J, leaving 6 bases unmatched. From germline, CDR1 is MNHNS and CDR2 SASEGT. The CDR3 runs to 16 residues. CDR3 nucleotide sequence: TGTGCCAGCAGTGAATGGGCGGGGGGGCCATACAATGAGCAGTTCTTC. The encoded protein is CASSEWAGGPYNEQFF.

V gene TRBV18 combines with J gene TRBJ1-2; D gene ambiguous. The CDR3 spans 14 residues. Germline-derived CDR1 and CDR2 are KGHSH and LQKENI. Trimming shortened V by 2 bases and J by 4 bases, and 11 bases separated the two germline ends. CDR3 in amino acids: CASSPSPGGYGYTF. DNA for the CDR3: TGTGCCAGCTCACCATCCCCAGGAGGCTATGGCTACACCTTC.

The rearrangement joins TRBV6-1 to TRBJ1-2; D is perhaps TRBD1 (6 bases). Trimming left V 1 base short and J 5 bases short, with 11 bases between. Germline CDR1 MNHNS, CDR2 SASEGT. This CDR3 has 14 residues. CDR3 residues: CASSEGGLGYGYTF. DNA for the CDR3: TGTGCCAGCAGTGAAGGGGGGCTTGGATATGGCTACACCTTC.

The rearrangement uses TRBV10-3 and TRBJ2-3; the match to TRBD2 covers 11 bases. This CDR3 has 15 residues. CDR1 ENHRY and CDR2 SYGVKD come from the germline V gene. With 7 bases clipped from V and 0 bases from J, the junction kept 3 bases outside the gene matches. CDR3 loop: CAIKGTSGSTDTQYF. The DNA for the CDR3 is TGTGCCATCAAAGGGACTAGCGGTAGCACAGATACGCAGTATTTT.

The gene calls are TRBV2 and TRBJ1-4; D is unclear. Trimming shortened V by 6 bases and J by 8 bases, and 19 bases separated the two germline ends. Per germline, CDR1 SNHLY and CDR2 FYNNEI. The CDR3 is made up of 15 amino acids. Here the CDR3 DNA reads TGTGCCAGCAGGCGGACCCTCGTCTTCGGAGAAAAACTGTTTTTT. Translated: CASRRTLVFGEKLFF.